These 24 T cell receptor beta chains were sequenced from one sample in a study of OX40 agonist ivuxolimab in advanced cancers. Produced via immunoSEQ multiplex PCR; TCRdb's table is partial and in-frame only. Here the sample spans over 70,000 clones, 89% being singletons. Sequences were derived from CD4+ or CD8+ T cells sorted from blood, sampled in a trial of the OX40 agonist ivuxolimab. These receptors all come from an adult with an advanced solid tumor such as melanoma, head and neck, liver or kidney cancer.

The V gene is TRBV7-9, the J gene TRBJ2-7, with D possibly matching TRBD2 (5 bases). The V and J ends lost 5 bases and 7 bases respectively, with 21 bases between them. The CDR3 has 15 amino acids. Germline CDR1 is SEHNR and CDR2 is FQNEAQ (reference sequence). The CDR3: CASSEREHYPGEQYV. In DNA form, the CDR3 reads TGTGCCAGCAGCGAAAGGGAGCATTATCCGGGGGAGCAGTACGTC.

The gene calls are TRBV6-1 and TRBJ2-2; D not resolved. V was cut by 11 bases and J by 1 base, with 11 bases left in between. Germline lookup yields CDR1 MNHNS and CDR2 SASEGT. This CDR3 region has 13 residues. For the CDR3, the DNA is TGTGCCGTAATTAAGGTGAACACCGGGGAGCTGTTTTTT. Translation gives CAVIKVNTGELFF.

V gene TRBV7-9 combines with J gene TRBJ2-5; 12 positions agree with TRBD2. Germline CDR1 is SEHNR and CDR2 is FQNEAQ (reference sequence). Trimming at V came to 4 bases and at J to 1 base, leaving 1 base not matched to a gene. There are 15 residues in the CDR3. The CDR3 DNA sequence: TGTGCCAGCAGCTCTAGCGGGAGGGGCCAAGAGACCCAGTACTTC. Its protein is CASSSSGRGQETQYF.

The chain links TRBV6-7 to TRBJ2-7; TRBD1 matches at 7 bases. TRBV6-7 is given ORF status, its function remaining uncertain. CDR3 length: 15 amino acids. J gave up 2 bases and V 2 bases, and 6 bases lay outside the gene matches. CDR3 in amino acids: CASSYTQQGTYEQYV. The CDR3 nucleotides are TGTGCCAGCAGTTACACCCAACAGGGGACCTACGAGCAGTACGTC.

The V call is TRBV7-9, the J call TRBJ2-4; possible D gene TRBD1, 9 bases. Looked up from germline, CDR1 is SEHNR and CDR2 is FQNEAQ (reference sequence). With 1 base removed from V and 6 bases from J, the gap between germline ends came to 19 bases. The CDR3 totals 17 residues. CDR3 sequence reads: CASSLGLLAGQGNIQYF. The CDR3 DNA follows: TGTGCCAGCAGCTTAGGTTTATTAGCGGGACAGGGAAACATTCAGTACTTC.

The chain is built from TRBV28 and TRBJ1-6; D unresolved. Germline loops: CDR1 MDHEN, CDR2 SYDVKM. V gave up 3 bases and J gave up 7 bases, with 10 bases separating them. The CDR3 length is 14 residues. The CDR3, as DNA: TGTGCCAGCAGTTTGGGAGGGTGGAATTCACCCCTCCACTTT. Protein: CASSLGGWNSPLHF.

The CDR3 is CASSIEDRGYNEQFF. In DNA, the CDR3 is TGTGCCAGTAGTATAGAAGACAGGGGATACAATGAGCAGTTCTTC. The chain has TRBV19 and TRBJ2-1, with 8 bases lining up with TRBD1. The V segment lost 0 bases and the J segment 4 bases; nucleotides outside the gene matches: 2. The length of the CDR3 is 15 residues. In germline, CDR1 is LNHDA, CDR2 SQIVND (reference sequence). The full variable domain, in which reference TRBV19 and TRBJ2-1 provide the parts outside the CDR3, is DGGITQSPKYLFRKEGQNVTLSCEQNLNHDAMYWYRQDPGQGLRLIYYSQIVNDFQKGDIAEGYSVSREKKESFPLTVTSAQKNPTAFYLCASSIEDRGYNEQFFGPGTRLTVL.

About this clone: Within the sample, other DNA sequences also encode this same CDR3. The V and J genes are TRBV7-2 and TRBJ2-7; no clear D. V was clipped by 3 bases and J by 4 bases, with 10 bases between them. Germline CDR1 is SGHTA and CDR2 is FQGNSA. CDR3 size: 13 residues. In nucleotides, the CDR3 is TGTGCCAGCAGCTTGCGCATGGGATACGAGCAGTACTTC. Its protein is CASSLRMGYEQYF.

CDR3 sequence: CASSTGFGTADGYTF. CDR3 bases: TGTGCCAGCAGCACCGGATTTGGGACAGCGGACGGCTACACCTTC. The V call is TRBV7-2, the J call TRBJ1-2; 7 bases line up with TRBD1. Germline V gene sequence: CDR1 SGHTA, CDR2 FQGNSA. V gave up 5 bases and J gave up 8 bases; unmatched junction bases: 14. This CDR3 contains 15 residues.

V gene TRBV11-1 combines with J gene TRBJ1-6; D uncertain. The CDR3 spans 12 residues. CDR1 is SGHAT, CDR2 FQDESV, per germline (reference sequence). V was pared by 3 bases and J by 6 bases, with 3 bases between. CDR3 loop: CASSFVNSPLHF. The CDR3 DNA reads TGTGCCAGCAGCTTCGTTAATTCACCCCTCCACTTT.

For the CDR3, the DNA is TGCGCCAGCAGCCCGGACAGGGATCAGCCCCAGCATTTT. The encoded protein is CASSPDRDQPQHF. This rearrangement joins TRBV5-1 to TRBJ1-5; the match to TRBD1 covers 8 bases. V dropped 4 bases and J dropped 5; count of bases not matched to a gene: 2. The CDR3 loop spans 13 amino acids. Germline CDR1 SGHRS, CDR2 YFSETQ.

The J gene is TRBJ1-1, the V gene TRBV28; tentatively, D is TRBD1 (5 bases). The germline V gene has CDR1 MDHEN and CDR2 SYDVKM. Trimming took off 4 bases at V and 2 bases at J, with 23 bases between the two ends. CDR3 length equals 18 residues. The CDR3 nucleotides read TGTGCCAGCAGTTGGTTGGGTAAGACAGTCTCAAGTAACACTGAAGCTTTCTTT. Amino acids: CASSWLGKTVSSNTEAFF.

This rearrangement joins TRBV2 to TRBJ1-1, with a tentative D call TRBD1 (5 bases). The CDR3 sequence is 15 residues long. Trimming cost V 4 bases and J 2 bases, with 14 bases left between them. Germline V gene data show CDR1 as SNHLY and CDR2 as FYNNEI. The CDR3 protein is CASSGWIGGNTEAFF. CDR3 DNA sequence: TGTGCCAGCAGTGGGTGGATCGGGGGTAACACTGAAGCTTTCTTT.

J is TRBJ2-7 and V is TRBV27; possible D gene TRBD1, 6 bases. Germline V gene data show CDR1 as MNHEY and CDR2 as SMNVEV (reference sequence). Trimming took off 0 bases at V and 0 bases at J, with 12 bases between the two ends. The CDR3 is made up of 16 amino acids. In DNA, the CDR3 is TGTGCCAGCAGTTTATCCCAGGGGCGGAGCTCCTACGAGCAGTACTTC. Amino acids: CASSLSQGRSSYEQYF.

The table lists this clone with a few counts. The chain links TRBV2 to TRBJ2-1, with D hard to call. The V and J ends lost 6 bases and 10 bases respectively, with 16 bases between them. The CDR3 runs to 13 residues. Germline CDR1 SNHLY, CDR2 FYNNEI. CDR3 amino acids: CASRGPTQIEQFF. For the CDR3, the DNA is TGTGCCAGCAGGGGTCCGACGCAGATCGAGCAGTTCTTC.

The CDR3 spells CASSWGQGQPQHF. CDR3 bases: TGTGCCAGCAGCTGGGGACAGGGACAGCCCCAGCATTTT. This chain uses TRBV7-2 with TRBJ1-5, with 9 bases aligning to TRBD1. This CDR3 region has 13 residues. The trim removed 4 bases at V and 7 bases at J, leaving 2 bases unmatched. Germline lookup yields CDR1 SGHTA and CDR2 FQGNSA.

This chain connects TRBV18 to TRBJ2-7; D remains ambiguous. The ends were cut back, 3 bases at V and 1 base at J, with 13 bases in the middle. The CDR3 runs to 15 residues. Germline loops: CDR1 KGHSH, CDR2 LQKENI. CDR3 sequence reads: CASSPSADRSYEQYV. The CDR3 nucleotides are TGTGCCAGCTCACCCTCCGCTGACCGATCCTACGAGCAGTACGTC.

The chain joins TRBV7-2 to TRBJ1-5, with D uncertain. V lost 1 base to trimming and J lost 3 bases, with 10 bases between them. The CDR3 loop spans 15 amino acids. CDR1 SGHTA and CDR2 FQGNSA come from the germline V gene. Written as DNA, the CDR3 is TGTGCCAGCAGCTTAGGACCAGGCCCCAATCAGCCCCAGCATTTT. Its protein is CASSLGPGPNQPQHF.

The chain employs TRBV6-4 and TRBJ1-2; TRBD1 aligns across 7 bases. The CDR3 runs to 14 residues. The germline CDR1 and CDR2 sequences are MRHNA and SNTAGT. Losses at the gene ends were 6 bases for V and 0 bases for J; bases not matched to a gene: 4. The CDR3 DNA follows: TGTGCCAGCAGCCTACAGGGGACTAACTATGGCTACACCTTC. Amino acids: CASSLQGTNYGYTF.

The chain joins TRBV5-1 to TRBJ1-2; D gene ambiguous. CDR1 is SGHRS, CDR2 YFSETQ, per germline. The V end was cut by 2 bases, the J end by 5 bases, with 16 bases between. The CDR3 runs to 15 residues. The CDR3 DNA follows: TGCGCCAGCAGCTTTGGACCGACGAATCCGTATGGCTACACCTTC. Encoded protein: CASSFGPTNPYGYTF.

The V call is TRBV28, the J call TRBJ2-7, with 8 bases lining up with TRBD1. This CDR3 is 18 amino acids long. After removal of 7 bases from V and 0 bases from J, the junction contained 17 bases not matched to a gene. Germline CDR1 is MDHEN and CDR2 is SYDVKM. Here the CDR3 DNA reads TGTGCCAGCACTCCCAGGATCTTTGGACAGGGCCACTCCTACGAGCAGTACTTC. Translating it yields CASTPRIFGQGHSYEQYF.

The rearrangement uses TRBV5-4 and TRBJ1-1; 8 bases align to TRBD1. The CDR3 is 14 residues long. CDR1 is SGHNT and CDR2 is YYREEE in the germline V gene (reference sequence). V lost 4 bases, J lost 1 base, and 3 bases stayed unmatched. The CDR3 loop is CASSIGQGNTEAFF. The CDR3 coding sequence is TGTGCCAGCAGCATAGGACAGGGGAACACTGAAGCTTTCTTT.

V usage is TRBV6-6 and J usage is TRBJ1-5; maybe TRBD1 (5 bases). The CDR3 consists of 15 residues. Trimming pared 8 bases from V and 1 base from J, leaving 15 bases between. Germline V gene lookup returns CDR1 MNHNY and CDR2 SVGAGI (reference sequence). The CDR3, as DNA: TGTGCCAGCCTTTTTGGGGGACGGAGCAATCAGCCCCAGCATTTT. This translates into CASLFGGRSNQPQHF.

This clone appeared a single time. The J gene is TRBJ1-2, the V gene TRBV30, with a possible D match to TRBD1 (6 bases). Trimming removed 0 bases from V and 8 bases from J, with 7 bases in between. CDR1 and CDR2 (germline): GTSNPN, SVGIG (reference sequence). The CDR3 loop spans 11 amino acids. CDR3 DNA sequence: TGTGCCTGGAGTGTACAGGGAGGCTACACCTTC. It encodes CAWSVQGGYTF. Full variable domain (rest looked up from reference TRBV30 and TRBJ1-2): SQTIHQWPATLVQPVGSPLSLECTVEGTSNPNLYWYRQAAGRGLQLLFYSVGIGQISSEVPQNLSASRPQDRQFILSSKKLLLSDSGFYLCAWSVQGGYTFGSGTRLTVV.